Below are 6 T cell receptor beta chains sequenced from a single sample in a study of CD8+ T cells in alopecia areata listed by TCRdb under 2018. The library was built by means of the immunoSEQ multiplex PCR assay. For TCR sequencing, RNA was extracted from every sample and reverse transcribed into cDNA to serve as template. TCRdb's version of the immuneACCESS table is confined to in-frame rearrangements and falls short of the full clone set. An unresolved V gene accounts for under half of the shortfall where checked; the remainder is of unknown origin. The sample table contains roughly 170,000 clones; only one count was recorded for around 58% of them. Roughly an eighth of the sample belongs to the ten largest clones. The time point label, as the study defines it: around 22 weeks on oral tofacitinib. The label giving this sample's treatment or condition can be read as: oral pan-JAK inhibitor, 5-10 mg twice daily.

Sequencing was performed on CD8+ T cells sorted from blood, taken at week 24, from a patient treated with tofacitinib. The source is a human donor with alopecia areata.

V gene TRBV5-1 combines with J gene TRBJ2-7, with D possibly being TRBD1 or TRBD2 (5 bases each). CDR3 size: 15 residues. The germline V and J ends were trimmed by 2 bases and 0 bases, with 12 bases remaining between them. Germline V gene lookup returns CDR1 SGHRS and CDR2 YFSETQ. The CDR3 here is CASSFTGGSSYEQYF. DNA for the CDR3: TGCGCCAGCAGCTTCACAGGTGGGAGCTCCTACGAGCAGTACTTC.

J is TRBJ2-1 and V is TRBV7-9; D is perhaps TRBD2 (5 bases). V was clipped by 3 bases and J by 7 bases, with 13 bases between them. From germline, CDR1 is SEHNR and CDR2 FQNEAQ (reference sequence). This CDR3 comprises 14 residues. The CDR3 DNA reads TGTGCCAGCAGCTTCCCCCGTACGGGAAATGAGCAGTTCTTC. It specifies CASSFPRTGNEQFF.

This clone was counted between two and nine times. The chain combines TRBV7-9 with TRBJ2-3; no clear D. Germline loops: CDR1 SEHNR, CDR2 FQNEAQ (reference sequence). The CDR3 spans 12 residues. V shed 6 bases and J shed 6 bases, with 10 bases lying between them. CDR3 amino acids: CASSTARDTQYF. The DNA of the CDR3 is TGTGCCAGCAGTACGGCTCGGGATACGCAGTATTTT.

The V call is TRBV14, the J call TRBJ2-5; TRBD2 is a possible D gene (6 bases). The CDR3 runs to 14 residues. CDR1 and CDR2 from the germline V gene are SGHDN and FVKESK. V gave up 4 bases and J gave up 6 bases, with 15 bases separating them. The CDR3 DNA sequence: TGTGCCAGCAGCCGCGGGGCCTCAAGAAAGACCCAGTACTTC. Its translation: CASSRGASRKTQYF.

This clone was found a few times. The rearrangement joins TRBV7-9 to TRBJ2-1; D is ambiguous. The CDR3 covers 14 residues. V lost 5 bases, J lost 8 bases, and 16 bases lay in between. Germline lookup yields CDR1 SEHNR and CDR2 FQNEAQ (reference sequence). This CDR3 reads CASSRSESRYEQFF. Here the CDR3 DNA reads TGTGCCAGCAGCCGGTCGGAGAGCCGATATGAGCAGTTCTTC.

The rearrangement uses TRBV29-1 and TRBJ2-5; D is perhaps TRBD2 (7 bases). The V gene's germline CDR1 is SQVTM and CDR2 ANQGSEA. The V gene lost 4 bases and the J gene lost 5 bases, with 14 bases spanning the gap. The CDR3 extends over 13 amino acids. Written as DNA, the CDR3 is TGCAGCGTTGTGGGGGAGGGGGGTGAGACCCAGTACTTC. Protein sequence: CSVVGEGGETQYF.